The 15 T cell receptor beta chains below were found in one sample sequenced in a study of T-cell reconstitution after alpha-beta-depleted transplantation in children. A library of TCRbeta sequences, prepared with unique molecular identifiers, was generated. From the PCR reads, TCRdb called clonotypes with MiXCR, one entry per CDR3 protein. Of under 850,000 distinct CDR3 sequences in the sample, around 12% were seen once. Sequencing used PBMCs, obtained before TCRalphabeta/CD19-depleted stem cell transplant. The receptor set was obtained from a girl aged 2 to 9 with congenital amegakaryocytic thrombocytopenia, due to receive a stem cell transplant.

The genes are TRBV5-6 and TRBJ1-1; 9 bases fit TRBD1. V lost 2 bases to trimming and J lost 3 bases; unmatched junction nucleotides: 5. The germline CDR1 and CDR2 sequences are SGHDT and YYEEEE. The CDR3 is made up of 15 amino acids. The CDR3 protein is CASSFQDRGYTEAFF. DNA for the CDR3: TGTGCCAGCAGCTTTCAAGACAGGGGGTACACTGAAGCTTTCTTT.

This clonotype occurred a few times. This chain uses TRBV20-1 with TRBJ2-1, with 9 bases matching TRBD2. Germline lookup yields CDR1 DFQATT and CDR2 SNEGSKA (reference sequence). Losses at the gene ends were 3 bases for V and 8 bases for J; bases not matched to a gene: 14. The CDR3 has 16 amino acids. The DNA of the CDR3 is TGCAGTGCTAGCTATAGAGGGCGGGAGGGCCTCGATGAGCAGTTCTTC. This gives the protein CSASYRGREGLDEQFF.

In its sample, this clonotype was seen many times. This sequence joins TRBV29-1 and TRBJ2-1; 8 positions match TRBD2. CDR3 size: 14 residues. Unmatched junction bases numbered 13, after V lost 8 bases and J lost 7 bases. Germline V gene sequence: CDR1 SQVTM, CDR2 ANQGSEA. The CDR3 sequence is CSIRGLVYRNEQFF. CDR3 DNA: TGCAGCATCCGGGGACTAGTATATAGGAATGAGCAGTTCTTC.

This clonotype turned up a few times. The chain carries TRBV10-1 and TRBJ2-1, with 9 nucleotides matching TRBD2. Germline lookup yields CDR1 WNHNN and CDR2 SYGVQD (reference sequence). V dropped 5 bases and J dropped 3; count of bases not matched to a gene: 8. This CDR3 is 16 amino acids long. CDR3 in amino acids: CASSLTTSGSYNEQFF. The CDR3, as DNA: TGCGCCAGCAGTCTTACGACTAGCGGTAGCTACAATGAGCAGTTCTTC.

This clonotype was detected many times. The chain has TRBV5-1 and TRBJ2-3, with 8 bases fitting TRBD2. This CDR3 spans 19 amino acids. Germline values: CDR1 SGHRS, CDR2 YFSETQ. V lost 4 bases and J lost 2; bases outside the gene matches: 18. The CDR3 DNA reads as TGCGCCAGCAGCCCCTGGGGACTAGGCCATCTGTCTGCCACAGATACGCAGTATTTT. It is translated as CASSPWGLGHLSATDTQYF.

V and J are TRBV5-1 and TRBJ2-1; 15 nucleotides align to TRBD2. Per the germline V gene, CDR1 is SGHRS and CDR2 is YFSETQ. The CDR3 is 16 residues long. The J segment lost 6 bases and the V segment lost 4 bases, leaving 5 bases of the junction unmatched. The CDR3 DNA reads as TGCGCCAGCAGCGACGGACTAGCGGGAGGGCTCAATGAGCAGTTCTTC. It yields the protein CASSDGLAGGLNEQFF.

This clonotype showed up many times. This chain connects TRBV28 to TRBJ2-7; D call uncertain. Between the trimmed V and J ends, which lost 4 bases and 0 bases, there was a span of 10 bases. The germline V gene encodes CDR1 MDHEN and CDR2 SYDVKM. The CDR3 sequence is 14 residues long. CDR3 nucleotides: TGTGCCAGCAGTTCGGTTGGCAGCTCCTACGAGCAGTACTTC. Translation gives CASSSVGSSYEQYF.

The J gene is TRBJ2-1, the V gene TRBV20-1, with TRBD2 matching over 7 bases. This CDR3 comprises 16 residues. The V gene end was trimmed by 0 bases and the J gene end by 10 bases; junction bases not matched to a gene: 15. Germline V CDR1 and CDR2: DFQATT, SNEGSKA (reference sequence). The CDR3 is CSARDRAGVPRGEQFF. CDR3 nucleotide sequence: TGCAGTGCTAGAGATCGCGCGGGAGTTCCCCGCGGGGAGCAGTTCTTC.

The table lists this clonotype with many counts. The V gene is TRBV20-1, the J gene TRBJ2-7, with 11 positions matching TRBD2. Germline CDR1 DFQATT, CDR2 SNEGSKA (reference sequence). This CDR3 is built from 16 residues. Unmatched junction bases numbered 15, after V lost 6 bases and J lost 5 bases. Here the CDR3 reads CSAEGGLAVNPNEQYF. The DNA for the CDR3 is TGCAGTGCAGAGGGGGGACTAGCGGTAAATCCAAACGAGCAGTACTTC.

A few counts support this clonotype. The CDR3 bases are TGTGCCAGCAGTTACTCGATGGGCAGGGTGAGCAATCAGCCCCAGCATTTT. Amino acids: CASSYSMGRVSNQPQHF. The chain carries TRBV6-5 and TRBJ1-5, with D possibly matching TRBD1 (5 bases). V was clipped by 0 bases and J by 1 base, with 13 bases between them. Germline loops: CDR1 MNHEY, CDR2 SVGAGI. The CDR3 is 17 residues long.

This clonotype was counted only a few times. The V and J genes are TRBV5-6 and TRBJ1-2; no clear D. The germline V and J ends were trimmed by 2 bases and 0 bases, with 8 bases remaining between them. The CDR3 runs 14 residues. Per germline, CDR1 SGHDT and CDR2 YYEEEE. The CDR3 DNA sequence: TGTGCCAGCAGCTTCGCCAGACCTAACTATGGCTACACCTTC. Encoded protein: CASSFARPNYGYTF.

The rearrangement uses TRBV20-1 and TRBJ2-7; 7 bases are a match to TRBD2. The CDR3 totals 15 residues. The V segment lost 4 bases and the J segment 0 bases; nucleotides outside the gene matches: 9. Germline values: CDR1 DFQATT, CDR2 SNEGSKA (reference sequence). In DNA, the CDR3 is TGCAGTGCTATTCCACTAGCGACGAGCTCCTACGAGCAGTACTTC. It specifies CSAIPLATSSYEQYF.

The rearrangement joins TRBV20-1 to TRBJ2-5; 8 bases are shared with TRBD2. The ends lost 6 bases at V and 2 bases at J; junction bases unmatched: 14. Per germline, CDR1 DFQATT and CDR2 SNEGSKA (reference sequence). This CDR3 has 16 residues. CDR3 amino acids: CSAGRANLIIQETQYF. The CDR3 nucleotides are TGCAGTGCCGGGAGGGCCAATTTGATCATACAAGAGACCCAGTACTTC.

The rearrangement links TRBV20-1 to TRBJ2-3, with TRBD1 matching 8 bases. Trimming cost V 3 bases and J 4 bases; bases outside gene matches: 6. The germline V gene encodes CDR1 DFQATT and CDR2 SNEGSKA (reference sequence). This CDR3 comprises 14 residues. The CDR3 nucleotides are TGCAGTGCTAGCTTCCGGGACAGGCCAGATACGCAGTATTTT. This codes for CSASFRDRPDTQYF.

A word on this clonotype: A clone one base away is much larger, so this may be a read error. The CDR3 nucleotides are TGTGCCAGCAGTTCCCTTCGCGGGAGGTATTACAATGAGCAGTTCTTC. This gives the protein CASSSLRGRYYNEQFF. The chain employs TRBV12-3 or TRBV12-4 and TRBJ2-1; TRBD2 aligns across 8 bases. V shed 4 bases, J shed 4 bases, and the junction held 9 bases outside the gene matches. The CDR3 runs to 16 residues.